This entry features one T cell receptor beta chain sequence. Its antigen is undetermined. The record originates from a study of tumor-infiltrating lymphocytes in localized non-small cell lung cancer. In the study overall: Some samples were collected after neoadjuvant chemotherapy; smokers, never-smokers and several histologies were included.

Findings and limits, study-wide: TCR sequencing covered a subset of patients with enough tissue. Higher tumor T cell infiltration than in uninvolved lung was supported by TCRbeta sequencing. Immunotypes IM1 and IM2 had similar TCR-derived T-cell fractions.

Method: immunoSEQ multiplex PCR; TCRdb's copy keeps in-frame clones and lacks some. The sample holds approximately 12,000 clones, about 70% seen once. Specimen: uninvolved lung tissue not adjacent to the tumor. This clonotype was sampled from a human donor with non-small cell lung cancer.

CDR3 loop: CASSLHSGRVGEQYF. Here the CDR3 DNA reads TGTGCCAGCAGCTTACACTCGGGTCGGGTGGGAGAGCAGTACTTC. This chain joins TRBV7-3 and TRBJ2-7; no firm D call. The CDR3 length is 15 residues. Trimming cost V 2 bases and J 7 bases, with 18 bases left between them. Germline V gene sequence: CDR1 SGHTA, CDR2 FQGTGA.